The 23 T cell receptor beta chains listed next were all sequenced from one sample in a study of identical twins. TCRdb processed the 5' RACE reads anew with MiXCR; each CDR3 protein has one entry. This sample has about 690,000 distinct CDR3 sequences, with 20% to 25% found just once. These records were also assigned to another study, of T cells expressing NK-cell markers.

Sequenced material: PBMCs. Receptor source: a young woman in good health.

The CDR3 region has the DNA TGTGCCAGCAGTTACAGCGGACAGGGGGTTGTCGGGGATGGCTACACCTTC. The encoded protein is CASSYSGQGVVGDGYTF. The rearrangement links TRBV6-5 to TRBJ1-2; 10 nucleotides match TRBD1. The CDR3 consists of 17 residues. The V and J ends lost 2 bases and 6 bases, in that order; junction bases with no gene match: 12. Germline V gene lookup returns CDR1 MNHEY and CDR2 SVGAGI.

This clonotype was seen a handful of times. The V call is TRBV6-2 or TRBV6-3, the J call TRBJ2-2; 7 bases map to TRBD2. The length of the CDR3 is 15 residues. Germline trimming cut 4 bases from V and 6 bases from J; bases unmatched to any gene: 8. Germline values: CDR1 MNHEY, CDR2 SVGEGT. The CDR3: CASSSYMGGAGELFF. The DNA for the CDR3 is TGTGCCAGCAGTTCCTACATGGGGGGGGCCGGGGAGCTGTTTTTT.

The chain is built from TRBV12-3 or TRBV12-4 and TRBJ2-2; a possible D gene is TRBD1 (6 bases). The CDR3 runs to 15 residues. V was shortened by 6 bases and J by 6 bases, with 17 bases between the two germline ends. The CDR3 bases are TGTGCCAGCAGCCTAGGGGGACCAGGTTCCGGGGAGCTGTTTTTT. Translated, it gives CASSLGGPGSGELFF.

V gene TRBV12-3 or TRBV12-4 combines with J gene TRBJ1-6, with 10 nucleotides matching TRBD1. Trimming removed 3 bases from V and 7 bases from J; junction bases left unmatched: 6. This CDR3 comprises 16 residues. The CDR3 sequence: CASSFPRTGGNSPLHF. The CDR3 DNA reads TGTGCCAGCAGTTTCCCCCGGACAGGGGGAAATTCACCCCTCCACTTT.

The chain couples TRBV12-3 or TRBV12-4 to TRBJ2-7, with TRBD1 matching 7 bases. The CDR3 extends over 14 amino acids. V trimming: 4 bases; J trimming: 6 bases; junction bases outside the gene matches: 9. The CDR3 nucleotides are TGTGCCAGCAGTTCAGGGGGTAATGGTCTCGAGCAGTACTTC. Translation gives CASSSGGNGLEQYF.

This clonotype was recorded a few times. V gene TRBV20-1 combines with J gene TRBJ2-1; D gene ambiguous. With 5 bases removed from V and 1 base from J, the gap between germline ends came to 12 bases. Germline V lookup: CDR1 DFQATT, CDR2 SNEGSKA (reference sequence). There are 14 residues in the CDR3. CDR3 DNA: TGCAGTGCTCTCCAGGTCCCTTCCTACAATGAGCAGTTCTTC. As protein: CSALQVPSYNEQFF.

The rearrangement uses TRBV6-1 and TRBJ2-4; TRBD2 matches 9 bases. The trim removed 8 bases at V and 1 base at J, leaving 3 bases unmatched. This CDR3 spans 14 amino acids. CDR1 and CDR2 (germline): MNHNS, SASEGT. CDR3 protein: CASLSGSAKNIQYF. CDR3 bases: TGTGCCAGCCTTAGCGGGAGTGCCAAAAACATTCAGTACTTC.

The rearrangement joins TRBV20-1 to TRBJ2-7; D possibly corresponds to TRBD1 (5 bases). This CDR3 is 13 amino acids long. From germline, CDR1 is DFQATT and CDR2 SNEGSKA (reference sequence). Trimming pared 6 bases from V and 0 bases from J, leaving 12 bases between. The CDR3 reads CSAADTYSYEQYF. The CDR3 region has the DNA TGCAGTGCCGCGGACACTTACTCCTACGAGCAGTACTTC.

This clonotype appeared a few times. The chain couples TRBV7-9 to TRBJ2-5; D perhaps matches TRBD1 (6 bases). CDR1 is SEHNR and CDR2 is FQNEAQ in the germline V gene (reference sequence). CDR3 size: 13 residues. The V gene lost 1 base and the J gene lost 8 bases, with 11 bases spanning the gap. The CDR3 region is CASSLGGGATQYF. CDR3 nucleotide sequence: TGTGCCAGCAGCTTAGGAGGGGGAGCCACCCAGTACTTC.

In this sample, this clonotype turned up a few times. This sequence joins TRBV20-1 and TRBJ2-1, with 10 bases matching TRBD1. Germline V gene sequence: CDR1 DFQATT, CDR2 SNEGSKA (reference sequence). This CDR3 has 16 residues. The junction had 14 bases not matched to a gene; V was cut back by 6 bases and J by 6 bases. In nucleotides, the CDR3 is TGCAGTGCGGATAAAACCGGGACAGGGGCCATCAATGAGCAGTTCTTC. This codes for CSADKTGTGAINEQFF.

V is TRBV5-6 and J is TRBJ2-3, with D unclear. Germline loops: CDR1 SGHDT, CDR2 YYEEEE. Trimming stripped 4 bases from V and 1 base from J, with 13 bases between. The CDR3 sequence is 15 residues long. CDR3 coding DNA: TGTGCCAGCAGCCCCTCGAGGTGGCGCACAGATACGCAGTATTTT. This encodes CASSPSRWRTDTQYF.

The chain is built from TRBV7-2 and TRBJ2-7; 8 positions agree with TRBD2. Germline CDR1 SGHTA, CDR2 FQGNSA. The CDR3 spans 16 residues. V lost 4 bases to trimming and J lost 1 base; unmatched junction nucleotides: 9. The CDR3 sequence is CASSSRSSGWSYEQYF. The CDR3 region has the DNA TGTGCCAGCAGCTCCCGCTCTAGCGGGTGGTCCTACGAGCAGTACTTC.

About this clonotype itself: One end of the junction varies from germline; a read error may be responsible. The V call is TRBV6-5, the J call TRBJ2-1, with D hard to call. This CDR3 is 13 amino acids long. Looked up from germline, CDR1 is MNHEY and CDR2 is SVGAGI. CDR3 amino acids: CASSYSSEAEEFF. The DNA for the CDR3 is TGTGCCAGCAGTTACTCGAGCGAGGCTGAGGAGTTCTTC.

V gene TRBV20-1 combines with J gene TRBJ1-2; D ambiguous. V lost 3 bases, J lost 0 bases, and 17 bases lay in between. This CDR3 is 16 amino acids long. Germline V gene lookup returns CDR1 DFQATT and CDR2 SNEGSKA (reference sequence). The CDR3 sequence: CSASVPETVANYGYTF. CDR3 nucleotides: TGCAGTGCTAGTGTGCCGGAGACTGTGGCTAACTATGGCTACACCTTC.

This chain links TRBV6-1 with TRBJ2-1; 11 positions match TRBD2. With 2 bases clipped from V and 8 bases from J, the junction kept 11 bases outside the gene matches. The germline CDR1 and CDR2 sequences are MNHNS and SASEGT. This CDR3 is 17 amino acids long. CDR3 protein: CASSERLAGLLGDEQFF. DNA of the CDR3: TGTGCCAGCAGTGAACGACTAGCGGGGTTACTTGGGGATGAGCAGTTCTTC.

This clonotype was counted many times. The V call is TRBV5-5, the J call TRBJ1-5, with 7 bases aligning to TRBD1. V dropped 4 bases and J dropped 6; count of bases not matched to a gene: 4. The CDR3 covers 13 residues. Germline lookup yields CDR1 SGHKS and CDR2 YYEKEE (reference sequence). The CDR3: CASSRTGVQPQHF. CDR3 coding DNA: TGTGCCAGCAGCCGTACAGGGGTTCAGCCCCAGCATTTT.

This clonotype was seen a few times. The chain recombines TRBV27 with TRBJ2-1; 8 bases are shared with TRBD1. The CDR3 has 14 residues. The J segment lost 9 bases and the V segment lost 4 bases, leaving 8 bases of the junction unmatched. The germline CDR1 and CDR2 sequences are MNHEY and SMNVEV (reference sequence). The CDR3 DNA follows: TGTGCCAGCAGTTCACTGACAGGGGTTACTGAGCAGTTCTTC. Translated, it gives CASSSLTGVTEQFF.

CDR3 in DNA: TGTGCCAGCAGCTACGACCGAGGGGGCCTTGGAGATACGCAGTATTTT. This encodes CASSYDRGGLGDTQYF. The chain is built from TRBV12-3 or TRBV12-4 and TRBJ2-3; 7 positions agree with TRBD1. V shed 6 bases, J shed 5 bases, and the junction held 14 bases outside the gene matches. CDR3 length equals 16 residues.

This clonotype showed up many times. V and J are TRBV6-5 and TRBJ2-1; 7 positions match TRBD2. Unmatched junction bases numbered 17, after V lost 3 bases and J lost 9 bases. From germline, CDR1 is MNHEY and CDR2 SVGAGI. This CDR3 has 17 residues. The CDR3 DNA reads as TGTGCCAGCAGTTATACCGGGACTACACCGACAAAAATTGAGCAGTTCTTC. It specifies CASSYTGTTPTKIEQFF.

The V and J genes are TRBV7-8 and TRBJ2-3; TRBD2 agrees at 13 bases. V dropped 4 bases and J dropped 2; count of bases not matched to a gene: 6. The CDR3 is 17 residues long. Germline V gives CDR1 SGHVS, CDR2 FQNEAQ. The CDR3 spells CASSYRLAGGDTDTQYF. CDR3 DNA sequence: TGTGCCAGCAGCTACCGACTAGCGGGAGGAGACACAGATACGCAGTATTTT.

This sequence joins TRBV7-2 and TRBJ2-7; 11 bases are a match to TRBD2. The CDR3 sequence is 16 residues long. CDR1 is SGHTA and CDR2 is FQGNSA in the germline V gene. With 4 bases clipped from V and 3 bases from J, the junction kept 8 bases outside the gene matches. CDR3 protein: CASSSEGTSGLYEQYF. CDR3 coding DNA: TGTGCCAGCAGCTCAGAAGGGACTAGCGGTCTCTACGAGCAGTACTTC.

In this sample, this clonotype turned up a few times. The chain couples TRBV20-1 to TRBJ1-2; D perhaps matches TRBD1 (5 bases). CDR3 length equals 13 residues. Germline CDR1 is DFQATT and CDR2 is SNEGSKA (reference sequence). V was pared by 6 bases and J by 4 bases, with 15 bases between. For the CDR3, the DNA is TGCAGTGCAGCGGATGGGGCGGGCTATGGCTACACCTTC. Encoded protein: CSAADGAGYGYTF.

Details on this clonotype: A much larger clone differs from this one at a single base, so this may be a read error. V usage is TRBV12-3 or TRBV12-4 and J usage is TRBJ1-1; D call uncertain. V was pared by 6 bases and J by 0 bases, with 5 bases between. This CDR3 has 12 amino acids. The CDR3 protein is CASRHMNTEAFF. CDR3 nucleotide sequence: TGTGCCAGCAGACACATGAACACTGAAGCTTTCTTT.